This T cell receptor (beta chain) is drawn from a study of T-cell memory formation after mild COVID-19. Study at large: TCR clusters largely stayed donor specific.

Worth noting for this clonotype: Its antigen is not identified.

V dropped 0 bases and J dropped 2 bases, with 14 bases sitting between them. This CDR3 is built from 16 residues. Germline lookup yields CDR1 SGDLS and CDR2 YYNGEE. 5'RACE with constant-segment primers yielded barcoded, UMI-tagged TCR alpha and TCR beta cDNA libraries. TCRdb processed the 5' RACE reads anew with MiXCR; each CDR3 protein has one entry. The sample has about 560,000 distinct CDR3 sequences, approximately 18% seen once; the top ten hold more than 10%. Whole-study findings and limits: Nothing confirmed that second-wave clones peaking on day 37 were specific for SARS-CoV-2. From day 15 to 85, contracting clones were balanced between CD4 and CD8, whereas later expanders leaned toward CD4+.

The V gene is TRBV9, the J gene TRBJ1-2; tentative D call: TRBD1 (5 bases). Sequencing was performed on PBMCs or a T cell subset sorted from them (not recorded which). This TCR was recovered from an adult woman who had mild COVID-19 (a few samples of this study predate the infection). Cell type and time point are not known. CDR3 coding DNA: TGTGCCAGCAGCGTAGGCCACGTGGGGCAGAACTATGGCTACACCTTC. It translates to CASSVGHVGQNYGYTF.